A single sample is the source of the 11 T cell receptor beta chains below, sequenced in a study of T cells in tuberculosis. After thawing and overnight rest, PBMC were stained with GMM-loaded CD1B tetramer, viability dye and anti-CD3 for sorting. CD1B tetramers were loaded with Rhodococcus equi-derived C32 glucose monomycolate. TCRdb keeps only in-frame clones here, not all; method: immunoSEQ multiplex PCR. The sample lists 80,000 to 90,000 clones; approximately 91% were seen once. The material sequenced was CD1b-GMM tetramer-negative cells sorted from PBMCs. All receptors derive from an adult woman with latent tuberculosis.

A note on this clone: Germline is not matched at one junction end, which may reflect a read error. The sample contains more than one DNA sequence encoding this CDR3. The chain combines TRBV28 with TRBJ1-6, with 8 bases aligning to TRBD1. The CDR3 is 13 residues long. The germline gives CDR1 MDHEN, CDR2 SYDVKM. CDR3 sequence: CASLDRGYSPLHF. CDR3 in DNA: TGTGCCAGCCTCGACAGGGGATATTCCCCCCTCCACTTT.

The chain couples TRBV4-2 to TRBJ2-5, with 7 positions matching TRBD2. Germline-derived CDR1 and CDR2 are LGHNA and YNFKEQ. Unmatched junction bases numbered 1, after V lost 4 bases and J lost 2 bases. CDR3 length equals 13 residues. The CDR3: CASSRGGQETQYF. CDR3 coding DNA: TGTGCCAGCAGCCGCGGGGGTCAAGAGACCCAGTACTTC.

This clone appeared a few times. The chain uses TRBV27 and TRBJ1-3; maybe TRBD1 (6 bases). This CDR3 is built from 15 residues. Germline values: CDR1 MNHEY, CDR2 SMNVEV (reference sequence). Trimming pared 5 bases from V and 3 bases from J, leaving 14 bases between. The CDR3 reads CASSPRDRLGNTIYF. CDR3 DNA: TGTGCCAGCAGTCCGAGAGACAGGCTTGGAAACACCATATATTTT.

The chain couples TRBV30 to TRBJ1-1, with 7 positions matching TRBD1. CDR3 length equals 13 residues. With V trimmed by 4 bases and J by 1 base, 3 bases remained unmatched. Germline V gene lookup returns CDR1 GTSNPN and CDR2 SVGIG (reference sequence). As DNA, the CDR3 is TGTGCCTGGAAAGGACAGGAGAACACTGAAGCTTTCTTT. This sequence encodes CAWKGQENTEAFF.

The J gene is TRBJ1-6, the V gene TRBV7-2; 11 positions match TRBD1. J gave up 10 bases and V 5 bases, and 4 bases lay outside the gene matches. Looked up from germline, CDR1 is SGHTA and CDR2 is FQGNSA. The CDR3 spans 14 residues. CDR3 sequence (DNA): TGTGCCAGCAGCACGGACAGGGGGCCCTCACCCCTCCACTTT. It translates to CASSTDRGPSPLHF.

The chain has TRBV15 and TRBJ1-3; D not resolved. In germline, CDR1 is LNHNV, CDR2 YYDKDF (reference sequence). This CDR3 contains 16 residues. The V end was cut by 1 base, the J end by 0 bases, with 10 bases between. The CDR3 here is CATSRGGRDSGNTIYF. CDR3 in DNA: TGTGCCACCAGCAGAGGAGGCCGGGACTCTGGAAACACCATATATTTT. Based on the CDR3 plus reference TRBV15 and TRBJ1-3, the full variable domain is DAMVIQNPRYQVTQFGKPVTLSCSQTLNHNVMYWYQQKSSQAPKLLFHYYDKDFNNEADTPDNFQSRRPNTSFCFLDIRSPGLGDTAMYLCATSRGGRDSGNTIYFGEGSWLTVV.

The V gene is TRBV5-1, the J gene TRBJ2-5, with a tentative D call TRBD2 (6 bases). The CDR3 spans 16 residues. The ends were cut back, 0 bases at V and 1 base at J, with 13 bases in the middle. Germline loops: CDR1 SGHRS, CDR2 YFSETQ. The CDR3 protein is CASSLVGRDSQETQYF. The CDR3 DNA sequence: TGCGCCAGCAGCTTGGTGGGGCGGGATTCCCAAGAGACCCAGTACTTC.

Only one count was recorded for this clone. The rearrangement uses TRBV5-6 and TRBJ2-5, with 10 bases aligning to TRBD1. The V gene end was trimmed by 2 bases and the J gene end by 4 bases; junction bases not matched to a gene: 5. This CDR3 comprises 15 residues. From germline, CDR1 is SGHDT and CDR2 YYEEEE. CDR3 nucleotides: TGTGCCAGCAGCTTCCCAGGACAGGGGGTAGAGACCCAGTACTTC. It encodes CASSFPGQGVETQYF. The full variable domain, its missing parts supplied by reference TRBV5-6 and TRBJ2-5, is DAGVTQSPTHLIKTRGQQVTLRCSPKSGHDTVSWYQQALGQGPQFIFQYYEEEERQRGNFPDRFSGHQFPNYSSELNVNALLLGDSALYLCASSFPGQGVETQYFGPGTRLLVL.

V and J are TRBV7-9 and TRBJ2-1, with 10 bases aligning to TRBD1. The CDR3 is made up of 15 amino acids. Per the germline V gene, CDR1 is SEHNR and CDR2 is FQNEAQ (reference sequence). Germline trimming cut 0 bases from V and 9 bases from J; bases unmatched to any gene: 5. The DNA for the CDR3 is TGTGCCAGCAGCTTAGCCCGGACAGGGGGAAGTGAGCAGTTCTTC. It yields the protein CASSLARTGGSEQFF. Based on the CDR3 plus reference TRBV7-9 and TRBJ2-1, the full variable domain is DTGVSQNPRHKITKRGQNVTFRCDPISEHNRLYWYRQTLGQGPEFLTYFQNEAQLEKSRLLSDRFSAERPKGSFSTLEIQRTEQGDSAMYLCASSLARTGGSEQFFGPGTRLTVL.

V and J are TRBV15 and TRBJ1-6; 9 nucleotides agree with TRBD1. The CDR3 runs 15 residues. Germline values: CDR1 LNHNV, CDR2 YYDKDF (reference sequence). V gave up 5 bases and J gave up 11 bases; unmatched junction bases: 10. CDR3 in DNA: TGTGCCACCAGCGGGGACAGGGAGGCCTCTACACCCCTCCACTTT. The encoded protein is CATSGDREASTPLHF. Supplemented by reference TRBV15 and TRBJ1-6, the full variable domain reads DAMVIQNPRYQVTQFGKPVTLSCSQTLNHNVMYWYQQKSSQAPKLLFHYYDKDFNNEADTPDNFQSRRPNTSFCFLDIRSPGLGDTAMYLCATSGDREASTPLHFGNGTRLTVT.

V is TRBV5-1 and J is TRBJ1-1; tentatively, D is TRBD1 (5 bases). Trimming stripped 4 bases from V and 7 bases from J, with 17 bases between. The CDR3 spans 14 residues. The V gene's germline CDR1 is SGHRS and CDR2 YFSETQ. CDR3 nucleotides: TGCGCCAGCAGCCCCCTAAGGGGCGGAGATGAAGCTTTCTTT. This gives the protein CASSPLRGGDEAFF.